The rows below give T cell receptor beta chains drawn from one sample of a study of vaccination effects on CD4 cells after COVID-19. The repertoire was sequenced with immunoSEQ multiplex PCR; TCRdb's copy has only in-frame clones and lacks some. The sample consists of tens of thousands of clones, approximately 73% of them appearing once. These TCRs are of unknown antigen specificity. Sequenced material: CD4+ T cells from PBMCs cultured with HIV peptides, taken before COVID-19 vaccination. The receptors shown here come from a human donor who had a prior SARS-CoV-2 infection. Each CDR3 is given with its conserved first and last residue.

TRBJ1-1	TRBV6-6	CASSYYSMNTEAFF
TRBJ1-2	TRBV5-4	CASSSMTGEDDSGYTF
TRBJ2-5	TRBV24-1	CATSDPTGGSEETQYF
TRBJ2-2	TRBV30	CAWSVAGRNTGELFF
TRBJ2-2	TRBV12-3/TRBV12-4	CASSFRDIGELFF
TRBJ2-5	TRBV14	CASSQLAGGPFGETQYF
TRBJ2-2	TRBV7-9	CASSSAAGPGGELFF
TRBJ2-3	TRBV9	CASSLRSPGQGTDTQYF
TRBJ2-1	TRBV6-4	CASSRTSGVNEQFF
TRBJ2-1	TRBV24-1	CATSENGLAGWSYNEQFF
TRBJ2-3	TRBV11-1	CASSSPYWDPDTQYF
TRBJ1-1	TRBV12-5	CASGLPLSQRTGRENTEAFF
TRBJ2-7	TRBV7-8	CASKKGQGYEQYF
TRBJ2-5	TRBV10-3	CAISEWGSWETQYF
TRBJ1-6	TRBV7-9	CASSLGLESPLHF
TRBJ2-1	TRBV12-3/TRBV12-4	CASSGALYNEQFF
TRBJ1-2	TRBV6-6	CASSYGSYGYTF
TRBJ2-1	TRBV7-2	CASSLLGQGHEQFF
TRBJ2-3	TRBV15	CATSRRDRGTDTQYF
TRBJ2-1	TRBV15	CATSRVRLAGGRGEQFF
TRBJ2-7	TRBV19	CASSISGGRYEQYF
TRBJ2-1	TRBV5-1	CASSLGDYGGYNEQFF
TRBJ1-2	TRBV7-9	CASSLFGGTNYGYTF
TRBJ1-1	TRBV2	CASRPPGLGWTEAFF
TRBJ1-1	TRBV4-3	CASSQDVTGYTEAFF
TRBJ1-1	TRBV6-5	CASSSRMNTEAFF
TRBJ2-7	TRBV11-3	CASSLERTGGAYEQYF
TRBJ2-1	TRBV5-4	CASSLISGQYNEQFF
TRBJ2-7	TRBV30	CAWSGQQGVGTEGIEQYF
TRBJ1-4	TRBV5-1	CASSSTGWYEKLFF
TRBJ1-2	TRBV28	CASSLQTGGYTF
TRBJ2-1	TRBV7-3	CASSLSSYNEQFF
TRBJ2-1	TRBV6-4	CASSETSGDYNEQFF
TRBJ1-5	TRBV7-2	CASSFRTTVGQPQHF
TRBJ2-3	TRBV4-1	CASSQDVNQATQYF
TRBJ2-7	TRBV9	CASSVAAGTSIVHEQYF
TRBJ1-1	TRBV7-3	CASSLRGGGANTEAFF